Below are 29 T cell receptor beta chains sequenced from a single sample in a study of beta chain features in type 1 diabetes. Study-wide points: All four CD4+ subsets of Type 1 diabetes patients contained TCRB CDR3s that were moderately but significantly shorter.

Reverse transcription of all isolated RNA meant that expressed TCRB transcripts were sequenced. TCRdb keeps only in-frame clones here, not all; method: immunoSEQ multiplex PCR. The repertoire holds more than 95,000 clones, with approximately 15% as singletons. The antigens for these receptors are not known. The sequenced sample consisted of central memory CD4+ T cells from blood. Receptors were obtained from a man aged 18 to 30 with type 1 diabetes.

This rearrangement joins TRBV28 to TRBJ1-5; no firm D call. Trimming stripped 7 bases from V and 1 base from J, with 14 bases between. The CDR3 spans 15 residues. Germline-derived CDR1 and CDR2 are MDHEN and SYDVKM. DNA of the CDR3: TGTGCCAGCAACGGTGCGGACGGGAGCAATCAGCCCCAGCATTTT. This gives the protein CASNGADGSNQPQHF.

In its sample, this clone was seen many times. This chain connects TRBV11-1 to TRBJ1-1, with 7 bases aligning to TRBD1. The CDR3 has 16 residues. Germline V CDR1 and CDR2: SGHAT, FQDESV (reference sequence). The ends lost 5 bases at V and 1 base at J; junction bases unmatched: 10. The CDR3 is CASSRHGDSQNTEAFF. The CDR3 nucleotides are TGTGCCAGCAGCCGGCACGGGGACAGCCAGAACACTGAAGCTTTCTTT.

The chain combines TRBV7-9 with TRBJ2-7; 10 positions agree with TRBD2. Trimming cost V 3 bases and J 4 bases; bases outside gene matches: 9. From germline, CDR1 is SEHNR and CDR2 FQNEAQ (reference sequence). This CDR3 has 16 residues. The CDR3 sequence is CASSLASSGGTYEQYF. CDR3 coding DNA: TGTGCCAGCAGCTTGGCTAGTAGCGGGGGGACATACGAGCAGTACTTC. Full variable domain (outside the CDR3, taken from reference TRBV7-9 and TRBJ2-7): DTGVSQNPRHKITKRGQNVTFRCDPISEHNRLYWYRQTLGQGPEFLTYFQNEAQLEKSRLLSDRFSAERPKGSFSTLEIQRTEQGDSAMYLCASSLASSGGTYEQYFGPGTRLTVT.

This clone occurred many times. V gene TRBV18 combines with J gene TRBJ2-5; 7 positions agree with TRBD1. The CDR3 consists of 15 residues. Germline values: CDR1 KGHSH, CDR2 LQKENI. The J segment lost 4 bases and the V segment lost 0 bases, leaving 5 bases of the junction unmatched. The CDR3 sequence: CASSPPSRGTETQYF. CDR3 in DNA: TGTGCCAGCTCACCACCGAGCAGGGGGACAGAGACCCAGTACTTC.

The chain joins TRBV29-1 to TRBJ1-1; D remains ambiguous. Germline V gene data show CDR1 as SQVTM and CDR2 as ANQGSEA. The CDR3 has 11 amino acids. Between the trimmed V and J ends, which lost 1 base and 5 bases, there was a span of 5 bases. The CDR3 DNA reads TGCAGCGTTGAAGGGAGGACTGAAGCTTTCTTT. Translation: CSVEGRTEAFF.

The chain combines TRBV5-6 with TRBJ2-7; D tentatively fits TRBD1 or TRBD2 (5 bases each). There are 14 residues in the CDR3. CDR1 and CDR2 (germline): SGHDT, YYEEEE. V gave up 3 bases and J gave up 0 bases, with 10 bases separating them. CDR3 in amino acids: CASSWDDGSYEQYF. The CDR3, as DNA: TGTGCCAGCAGCTGGGACGACGGCTCCTACGAGCAGTACTTC.

This clone was seen only a few times. The V and J genes are TRBV25-1 and TRBJ2-7, with a tentative D call TRBD2 (5 bases). CDR3 length: 15 residues. Germline CDR1 MGHDK, CDR2 SYGVNS. Trimming pared 3 bases from V and 2 bases from J, leaving 14 bases between. The CDR3 sequence: CASSDAGRGPYEQYF. The CDR3 DNA reads TGTGCCAGCAGTGACGCAGGAAGAGGGCCCTACGAGCAGTACTTC.

This clone turned up a few times. The genes are TRBV29-1 and TRBJ2-5; the D gene could be TRBD1 or TRBD2 (5 bases each). Trimming stripped 5 bases from V and 1 base from J, with 14 bases between. Germline assignment: CDR1 SQVTM and CDR2 ANQGSEA. This CDR3 contains 14 residues. In DNA, the CDR3 is TGCAGCGTTTTCTTTCCCGGGACCCAAGAGACCCAGTACTTC. Translating gives CSVFFPGTQETQYF.

This clone was seen at least ten times. This chain's CDR3 is CASSQRGSYYGYTF. The CDR3 DNA reads TGTGCCAGCAGCCAAAGAGGGAGCTACTATGGCTACACCTTC. The chain recombines TRBV4-2 with TRBJ1-2; D is unclear. Germline CDR1 and CDR2: LGHNA and YNFKEQ. Trimming shortened V by 2 bases and J by 3 bases, and 10 bases separated the two germline ends. There are 14 residues in the CDR3.

This clone was detected ten times or more. V gene TRBV2 combines with J gene TRBJ2-1; no definite D call. Germline assignment: CDR1 SNHLY and CDR2 FYNNEI. V gave up 6 bases and J gave up 4 bases, with 4 bases separating them. The CDR3 length is 11 residues. The CDR3: CASRGYNEQFF. CDR3 nucleotides: TGTGCCAGCAGAGGGTACAATGAGCAGTTCTTC. The entire variable domain, with the rest obtained from reference TRBV2 and TRBJ2-1, is as follows: EPEVTQTPSHQVTQMGQEVILRCVPISNHLYFYWYRQILGQKVEFLVSFYNNEISEKSEIFDDQFSVERPDGSNFTLKIRSTKLEDSAMYFCASRGYNEQFFGPGTRLTVL.

This clone was counted many times. V is TRBV30 and J is TRBJ1-5; tentatively, D is TRBD1 (5 bases). V was cut by 5 bases and J by 7 bases, with 15 bases left in between. The CDR3 length is 13 residues. Germline CDR1 and CDR2: GTSNPN and SVGIG (reference sequence). The chain's CDR3 is CAWAGGRNQPQHF. Written as DNA, the CDR3 is TGTGCCTGGGCCGGGGGTCGGAACCAGCCCCAGCATTTT.

The chain links TRBV30 to TRBJ1-5, with D perhaps matching TRBD1 (6 bases). V shed 0 bases and J shed 7 bases, with 10 bases lying between them. The CDR3 length is 13 residues. Germline CDR1 and CDR2: GTSNPN and SVGIG (reference sequence). The CDR3 region has the DNA TGTGCCTGGAGTGTGAGGGGGGGACAGCCCCAGCATTTT. Translating gives CAWSVRGGQPQHF.

The sample holds a few counts of this clone. The CDR3 nucleotides are TGTGCCAGCAGCCAGACTAGTTCCGATGCAGATACGCAGTATTTT. Translation gives CASSQTSSDADTQYF. This chain joins TRBV7-9 and TRBJ2-3, with TRBD2 as a possible D gene (6 bases). V lost 5 bases to trimming and J lost 4 bases, with 16 bases between them. CDR1 and CDR2 (germline): SEHNR, FQNEAQ (reference sequence). The CDR3 totals 15 residues.

The V and J genes are TRBV7-2 and TRBJ2-5, with 7 bases identical to TRBD2. The CDR3 contains 14 residues. Germline CDR1 SGHTA, CDR2 FQGNSA. With 5 bases clipped from V and 5 bases from J, the junction kept 8 bases outside the gene matches. The CDR3 here is CASSQLAAQETQYF. The CDR3 nucleotides read TGTGCCAGCAGCCAGCTAGCGGCTCAGGAGACCCAGTACTTC.

This chain joins TRBV2 and TRBJ2-5; 10 bases are shared with TRBD2. The CDR3 loop spans 15 amino acids. Trimming at V came to 4 bases and at J to 1 base, leaving 3 bases not matched to a gene. Germline-derived CDR1 and CDR2 are SNHLY and FYNNEI. This chain's CDR3 is CASSGWTSGQETQYF. DNA of the CDR3: TGTGCCAGCAGTGGATGGACTAGCGGCCAAGAGACCCAGTACTTC.

This clone appeared a few times. This chain connects TRBV7-2 to TRBJ1-2, with D possibly TRBD1 on 5 matching bases. V dropped 1 base and J dropped 8 bases, with 14 bases sitting between them. The CDR3 extends over 14 amino acids. Germline assignment: CDR1 SGHTA and CDR2 FQGNSA. CDR3 sequence (DNA): TGTGCCAGCAGCTTAGTAGTTGGGACGTTAGGCTACACCTTC. This gives the protein CASSLVVGTLGYTF.

This clone has a handful of counts. The chain recombines TRBV19 with TRBJ1-6; D remains ambiguous. Trimming left V 5 bases short and J 10 bases short, with 18 bases between. CDR3 length: 15 amino acids. The germline V gene has CDR1 LNHDA and CDR2 SQIVND (reference sequence). CDR3 nucleotides: TGTGCCAGTAGTGAGTTCCGGGGAATCGGCTCACCCCTCCACTTT. Translation: CASSEFRGIGSPLHF.

In its sample, this clone was seen a few times. This chain connects TRBV28 to TRBJ2-5, with 7 bases that match TRBD2. CDR3 length equals 13 residues. Germline values: CDR1 MDHEN, CDR2 SYDVKM. J was trimmed by 6 bases and V by 6 bases; bases with no gene match: 7. CDR3 loop: CASSREVTKTQYF. In DNA form, the CDR3 reads TGTGCCAGCAGCCGGGAGGTGACAAAGACCCAGTACTTC.

Here the CDR3 DNA reads TGTGCCACGTCTGAGGGGACAGACTATGGCTACACCTTC. Amino acid sequence: CATSEGTDYGYTF. The genes are TRBV5-4 and TRBJ1-2; TRBD1 matches 7 bases. V shed 9 bases, J shed 3 bases, and the junction held 8 bases outside the gene matches. Germline V lookup: CDR1 SGHNT, CDR2 YYREEE (reference sequence). The CDR3 is made up of 13 amino acids.

This clone was counted between two and nine times. The chain employs TRBV7-2 and TRBJ2-1, with 8 bases matching TRBD2. V dropped 3 bases and J dropped 4; count of bases not matched to a gene: 5. This CDR3 is built from 15 residues. Germline CDR1 and CDR2: SGHTA and FQGNSA. CDR3 sequence (DNA): TGTGCCAGCAGCTTCAGTACTAGCGGATACAATGAGCAGTTCTTC. This translates into CASSFSTSGYNEQFF.

This clone was picked up many times. The rearrangement uses TRBV2 and TRBJ2-1; D not certain. CDR1 is SNHLY, CDR2 FYNNEI, per germline. This CDR3 has 13 amino acids. Trimming took 5 bases from V and 6 from J, leaving 11 bases between them. The DNA of the CDR3 is TGTGCCAGCAGTAGGATCCTCGGCAATGAGCAGTTCTTC. This encodes CASSRILGNEQFF. The full variable domain, in which reference TRBV2 and TRBJ2-1 provide the parts outside the CDR3, is EPEVTQTPSHQVTQMGQEVILRCVPISNHLYFYWYRQILGQKVEFLVSFYNNEISEKSEIFDDQFSVERPDGSNFTLKIRSTKLEDSAMYFCASSRILGNEQFFGPGTRLTVL.

This clone was observed a handful of times. The chain has TRBV5-1 and TRBJ2-3; 10 bases line up with TRBD2. Germline lookup yields CDR1 SGHRS and CDR2 YFSETQ. The CDR3 is made up of 16 amino acids. J lost 2 bases, V lost 1 base, and 4 bases had no gene match. The CDR3 region is CASSLPAGGPTDTQYF. CDR3 DNA sequence: TGCGCCAGCAGCTTGCCAGCGGGGGGGCCCACAGATACGCAGTATTTT.

This clone was counted once. The J gene is TRBJ1-6, the V gene TRBV28, with 7 bases identical to TRBD1. CDR3 length equals 15 residues. The germline V gene encodes CDR1 MDHEN and CDR2 SYDVKM. V was clipped by 7 bases and J by 14 bases; unmatched bases: 17. The CDR3 sequence is CASTLGDRKNSSLHF. CDR3 coding DNA: TGTGCCAGCACCTTGGGGGACAGAAAGAATTCTTCCCTCCACTTT.

The table lists this clone with a few counts. Given a much more abundant clone one base away, this may be a read error. Other DNA sequences in this sample translate to the same CDR3. This rearrangement joins TRBV30 to TRBJ2-5; D gene unclear. V was shortened by 5 bases and J by 8 bases, with 15 bases between the two germline ends. This CDR3 comprises 12 residues. Germline loops: CDR1 GTSNPN, CDR2 SVGIG (reference sequence). The CDR3: CAWRPGILTQYF. The DNA of the CDR3 is TGTGCCTGGCGGCCAGGTATCCTTACCCAGTACTTC.

The gene calls are TRBV29-1 and TRBJ2-1; tentatively, D is TRBD1 or TRBD2 (5 bases each). This CDR3 is 15 amino acids long. V shed 6 bases and J shed 9 bases, with 24 bases lying between them. The germline V gene has CDR1 SQVTM and CDR2 ANQGSEA. The chain's CDR3 is CSVPVGTADRREQFF. CDR3 nucleotides: TGCAGCGTGCCGGTAGGGACCGCCGACCGGCGTGAGCAGTTCTTC.

This clone was seen many times. The chain employs TRBV18 and TRBJ2-1, with 13 bases aligning to TRBD2. The germline CDR1 and CDR2 sequences are KGHSH and LQKENI. The CDR3 covers 15 residues. The V gene end was trimmed by 3 bases and the J gene end by 9 bases; junction bases not matched to a gene: 5. The CDR3 DNA is TGTGCCAGCTCACCCGGACTAGCGGGAGTGGGTGAGCAGTTCTTC. It encodes CASSPGLAGVGEQFF.

The chain recombines TRBV2 with TRBJ2-7; D call uncertain. V lost 7 bases to trimming and J lost 3 bases, with 16 bases between them. This CDR3 comprises 14 residues. The germline V gene has CDR1 SNHLY and CDR2 FYNNEI. This chain's CDR3 is CASILGPTNYEQYF. The CDR3 nucleotides are TGTGCCAGCATCCTCGGGCCCACCAACTACGAGCAGTACTTC.

This clone was seen a handful of times. V and J are TRBV5-1 and TRBJ1-5, with 7 bases aligning to TRBD1. Germline CDR1 reads SGHRS; CDR2 reads YFSETQ. Losses at the gene ends were 4 bases for V and 2 bases for J; bases not matched to a gene: 3. CDR3 length: 14 residues. The DNA of the CDR3 is TGCGCCAGCAGCGTTGGGACAGGCAATCAGCCCCAGCATTTT. It specifies CASSVGTGNQPQHF.

This sequence joins TRBV7-2 and TRBJ1-6, with TRBD1 identical over 7 bases. Germline V lookup: CDR1 SGHTA, CDR2 FQGNSA. Trimming at V came to 4 bases and at J to 10 bases, leaving 13 bases not matched to a gene. The CDR3 has 16 amino acids. The CDR3 here is CASSWDAGTRGSPLHF. In DNA form, the CDR3 reads TGTGCCAGCAGCTGGGACGCCGGGACCAGGGGGTCACCCCTCCACTTT.